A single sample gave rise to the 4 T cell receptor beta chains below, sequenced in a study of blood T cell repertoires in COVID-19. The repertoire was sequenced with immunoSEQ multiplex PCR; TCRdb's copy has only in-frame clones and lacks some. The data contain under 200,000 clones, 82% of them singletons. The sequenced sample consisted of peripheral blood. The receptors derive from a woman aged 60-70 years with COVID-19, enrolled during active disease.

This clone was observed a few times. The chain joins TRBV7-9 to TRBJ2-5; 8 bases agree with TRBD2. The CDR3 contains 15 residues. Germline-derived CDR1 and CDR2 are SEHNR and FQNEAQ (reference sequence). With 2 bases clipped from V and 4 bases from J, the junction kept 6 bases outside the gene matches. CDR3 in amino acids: CASSLTGGLGETQYF. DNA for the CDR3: TGTGCCAGCAGCTTAACGGGAGGGCTGGGAGAGACCCAGTACTTC. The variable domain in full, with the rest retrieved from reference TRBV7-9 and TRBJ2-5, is DTGVSQNPRHKITKRGQNVTFRCDPISEHNRLYWYRQTLGQGPEFLTYFQNEAQLEKSRLLSDRFSAERPKGSFSTLEIQRTEQGDSAMYLCASSLTGGLGETQYFGPGTRLLVL.

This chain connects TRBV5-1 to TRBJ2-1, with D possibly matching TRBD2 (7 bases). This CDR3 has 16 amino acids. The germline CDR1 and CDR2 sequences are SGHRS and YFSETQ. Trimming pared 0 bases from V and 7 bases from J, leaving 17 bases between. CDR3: CASSLELRGLQNEQFF. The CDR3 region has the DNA TGCGCCAGCAGCTTGGAGTTGCGGGGGCTCCAAAATGAGCAGTTCTTC.

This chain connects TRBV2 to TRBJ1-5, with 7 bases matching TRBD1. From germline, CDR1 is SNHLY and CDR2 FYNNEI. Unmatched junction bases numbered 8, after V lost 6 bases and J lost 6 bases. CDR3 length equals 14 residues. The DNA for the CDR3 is TGTGCCAGCAGAGACCAACAGGGGCTTCAGCCCCAGCATTTT. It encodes CASRDQQGLQPQHF. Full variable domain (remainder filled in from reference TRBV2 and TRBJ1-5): EPEVTQTPSHQVTQMGQEVILRCVPISNHLYFYWYRQILGQKVEFLVSFYNNEISEKSEIFDDQFSVERPDGSNFTLKIRSTKLEDSAMYFCASRDQQGLQPQHFGDGTRLSIL.

CDR3 bases: TGTGCCAGCAGTTATGGGGGCGGAACGGCTCGAGATGGCTACACCTTC. As protein: CASSYGGGTARDGYTF. V is TRBV6-5 and J is TRBJ1-2; a weak D match, TRBD1 (6 bases). Trimming cost V 3 bases and J 6 bases, with 20 bases left between them. The CDR3 is 16 amino acids. Germline V gives CDR1 MNHEY, CDR2 SVGAGI.